The 26 T cell receptor beta chains reported below all come from one sample, sequenced in a study of cytomegalovirus exposure and HLA in healthy donors (dated by TCRdb to about 2017). Libraries were made using the immunoSEQ multiplex PCR assay. The multiplex PCR relied on a mix of 60 forward primers for TCR Vbeta segments and 13 reverse primers for TCR Jbeta segments. The source is immuneACCESS, and TCRdb retained only in-frame sequences with V and J called. Part of the clones is not carried over; for the studies checked, unresolved V genes explain less than half of this, and the remainder is unexplained. This sample lists about 190,000 clones; about an eighth were detected once. The ten largest clonotypes hold 7.8% of the sample. Material: PBMCs. The receptor source for this set is a man in his fifties or sixties in good health and CMV-seropositive.

The rearrangement uses TRBV7-2 and TRBJ2-3; 8 nucleotides line up with TRBD1. The CDR3 has 13 amino acids. The V and J ends lost 5 bases and 9 bases, in that order; junction bases with no gene match: 7. Germline-derived CDR1 and CDR2 are SGHTA and FQGNSA. CDR3 DNA: TGTGCCAGCAGCCCAGGGGGCTCCCAGACGCAGTATTTT. As protein: CASSPGGSQTQYF.

Only a few counts were recorded for this clone. The chain combines TRBV15 with TRBJ2-6, with D perhaps matching TRBD1 (6 bases). V was cut by 3 bases and J by 0 bases, with 9 bases left in between. CDR3 length: 16 amino acids. Per the germline V gene, CDR1 is LNHNV and CDR2 is YYDKDF (reference sequence). Here the CDR3 reads CATSRDSSSGANVLTF. As DNA, the CDR3 is TGTGCCACCAGCAGGGACAGTTCCTCTGGGGCCAACGTCCTGACTTTC.

The chain uses TRBV5-4 and TRBJ1-1; D may be TRBD1 (5 bases). CDR1 and CDR2 from the germline V gene are SGHNT and YYREEE (reference sequence). This CDR3 has 15 amino acids. Between the trimmed V and J ends, which lost 0 bases and 3 bases, there was a span of 12 bases. In DNA form, the CDR3 reads TGTGCCAGCAGCTTGGGGGCCAGGGCTTACACTGAAGCTTTCTTT. As protein: CASSLGARAYTEAFF.

This clone was picked up a small number of times. At one of its ends the junction is not consistent with the germline gene, which may arise from a read error. This chain links TRBV30 with TRBJ2-5, with D unclear. Germline V gene data show CDR1 as GTSNPN and CDR2 as SVGIG (reference sequence). The length of the CDR3 is 13 residues. CDR3 residues: CASDLNIQVTQYF. CDR3 sequence (DNA): TGTGCCTCTGACTTGAATATCCAAGTGACCCAGTACTTC.

This clone was observed a few times. The rearrangement links TRBV6-6 to TRBJ1-6; 8 nucleotides align to TRBD1. The length of the CDR3 is 15 residues. With V trimmed by 5 bases and J by 9 bases, 9 bases remained unmatched. Germline CDR1 reads MNHNY; CDR2 reads SVGAGI (reference sequence). The CDR3 loop reads CASSTQGALGSPLHF. In DNA, the CDR3 is TGTGCCAGCAGTACCCAGGGGGCCTTAGGTTCACCCCTCCACTTT.

This clone was recorded a few times. The CDR3 DNA is TGTGCCAGCAGTTCTTACACCCAGGGTGGCTACACCTTC. Translated, it gives CASSSYTQGGYTF. This chain joins TRBV6-6 and TRBJ1-2; D may be TRBD1 (5 bases). Trimming shortened V by 4 bases and J by 7 bases, and 13 bases separated the two germline ends. CDR1 is MNHNY and CDR2 is SVGAGI in the germline V gene (reference sequence). There are 13 residues in the CDR3.

This clone was recorded a few times. This chain connects TRBV7-2 to TRBJ1-2, with 9 bases fitting TRBD1. J gave up 8 bases and V 5 bases, and 9 bases lay outside the gene matches. CDR3 length: 14 residues. The germline V gene has CDR1 SGHTA and CDR2 FQGNSA. The CDR3 loop reads CASSPGWTGEGYTF. The CDR3 nucleotides read TGTGCCAGCAGCCCAGGGTGGACAGGGGAAGGCTACACCTTC.

This clone has only a few counts. The genes are TRBV19 and TRBJ2-3, with 14 bases identical to TRBD2. V was clipped by 8 bases and J by 4 bases; unmatched bases: 2. Germline CDR1 reads LNHDA; CDR2 reads SQIVND (reference sequence). CDR3 length: 14 residues. The CDR3 loop is CASWTSGGSDTQYF. The CDR3 region has the DNA TGTGCCAGTTGGACTAGCGGGGGGTCAGATACGCAGTATTTT.

The rearrangement uses TRBV6-6 and TRBJ2-7; 7 bases are a match to TRBD2. This CDR3 is 16 amino acids long. Germline CDR1 is MNHNY and CDR2 is SVGAGI (reference sequence). The trim removed 0 bases at V and 4 bases at J, leaving 9 bases unmatched. Written as DNA, the CDR3 is TGTGCCAGCAGTTACTCGTCCCAAACAGCGGGATACGAGCAGTACTTC. Protein sequence: CASSYSSQTAGYEQYF.

This clone has only a few counts. The J gene is TRBJ1-2, the V gene TRBV27; 9 positions agree with TRBD1. Germline lookup yields CDR1 MNHEY and CDR2 SMNVEV (reference sequence). This CDR3 has 14 amino acids. J gave up 4 bases and V 6 bases, and 6 bases lay outside the gene matches. The CDR3: CASSRRTGAYGYTF. In nucleotides, the CDR3 is TGTGCCAGCAGCCGTAGGACAGGGGCCTATGGCTACACCTTC.

In this sample, this clone turned up a few times. The chain combines TRBV7-8 with TRBJ1-1; D gene unclear. Germline lookup yields CDR1 SGHVS and CDR2 FQNEAQ. Trimming took off 0 bases at V and 3 bases at J, with 8 bases between the two ends. The CDR3 sequence is 14 residues long. CDR3 bases: TGTGCCAGCAGCTTAGCAAATGAGCACACTGAAGCTTTCTTT. This sequence encodes CASSLANEHTEAFF.

The CDR3 DNA reads as TGTGCCAGCAGCTCCCCCCATACAGGGGGGAGGTACACTGAAGCTTTCTTT. This codes for CASSSPHTGGRYTEAFF. The rearrangement joins TRBV11-2 to TRBJ1-1, with TRBD1 matching 8 bases. This CDR3 comprises 17 residues. The germline CDR1 and CDR2 sequences are SGHAT and FQNNGV. V gave up 4 bases and J gave up 3 bases; unmatched junction bases: 13. Using reference TRBV11-2 and TRBJ1-1 for the parts outside the CDR3, the full variable domain is EAGVAQSPRYKIIEKRQSVAFWCNPISGHATLYWYQQILGQGPKLLIQFQNNGVVDDSQLPKDRFSAERLKGVDSTLKIQPAKLEDSAVYLCASSSPHTGGRYTEAFFGQGTRLTVV.

This clone was counted a few times. V is TRBV19 and J is TRBJ1-1, with D perhaps TRBD1 (5 bases). This CDR3 has 14 residues. V lost 5 bases and J lost 5, with 15 bases in between. In germline, CDR1 is LNHDA, CDR2 SQIVND (reference sequence). CDR3 amino acids: CASSHVPGQTEAFF. The DNA of the CDR3 is TGTGCCAGTAGTCATGTACCAGGACAAACTGAAGCTTTCTTT.

J is TRBJ2-3 and V is TRBV7-2; D unresolved. V was clipped by 5 bases and J by 1 base, with 10 bases between them. The CDR3 is made up of 14 amino acids. Germline CDR1 and CDR2: SGHTA and FQGNSA. The CDR3 DNA reads TGTGCCAGCAGCCGCGCTACAGGCACAGATACGCAGTATTTT. Translated: CASSRATGTDTQYF.

The chain uses TRBV15 and TRBJ2-7; TRBD1 agrees at 8 bases. The CDR3 length is 13 residues. Trimming took 8 bases from V and 6 from J; bases not matched to a gene: 9. CDR1 is LNHNV and CDR2 is YYDKDF in the germline V gene (reference sequence). The CDR3: CATQGAQGGEQYF. As DNA, the CDR3 is TGTGCCACCCAGGGGGCGCAAGGGGGCGAGCAGTACTTC.

The rearrangement uses TRBV30 and TRBJ1-5; the D is unclear. The CDR3 spans 14 residues. Germline CDR1 is GTSNPN and CDR2 is SVGIG (reference sequence). The V and J ends lost 3 bases and 7 bases respectively, with 16 bases between them. The CDR3 sequence is CAWSGSSAAQPQHF. CDR3 DNA sequence: TGTGCCTGGAGCGGGTCATCGGCGGCGCAGCCCCAGCATTTT.

This clone was detected only a few times. This rearrangement joins TRBV29-1 to TRBJ2-1; no clear D. Between the trimmed V and J ends, which lost 6 bases and 8 bases, there was a span of 11 bases. Germline V gene sequence: CDR1 SQVTM, CDR2 ANQGSEA. This CDR3 comprises 11 residues. CDR3 nucleotides: TGCAGCGTCCGTCGGTTCGATGAGCAGTTCTTC. Its translation is CSVRRFDEQFF.

This clone was seen a few times. CDR3 nucleotide sequence: TGTGCCAGCAGCAAAGTTGGGGGGACTAATGAAAAACTGTTTTTT. It encodes CASSKVGGTNEKLFF. The J gene is TRBJ1-4, the V gene TRBV21-1. TRBV21-1 is a pseudogene. The CDR3 contains 15 residues.

Here the CDR3 DNA reads TGTGCCAGCAGTGAGGGGACTAGCGGGGGGGCAGATACGCAGTATTTT. Protein sequence: CASSEGTSGGADTQYF. The rearrangement uses TRBV2 and TRBJ2-3, with 16 bases identical to TRBD2. V shed 3 bases and J 4 bases; nucleotides not matched to a gene: 1. This CDR3 comprises 16 residues. Germline V lookup: CDR1 SNHLY, CDR2 FYNNEI.

In its sample, this clone was seen a few times. V usage is TRBV6-5 and J usage is TRBJ1-2; tentative D call: TRBD1 (5 bases). V lost 4 bases, J lost 3 bases, and 9 bases lay in between. The CDR3 covers 13 residues. CDR1 is MNHEY, CDR2 SVGAGI, per germline. The CDR3 reads CASSLRGYYGYTF. CDR3 sequence (DNA): TGTGCCAGCAGTTTAAGGGGATACTATGGCTACACCTTC.

In this sample, this clone turned up a few times. The CDR3 nucleotides read TGTGCCAGCAGCGTAGGTAATAGCGGGGTGGAGACCCAGTACTTC. Translating gives CASSVGNSGVETQYF. The chain couples TRBV9 to TRBJ2-5; 8 positions match TRBD2. The CDR3 has 15 amino acids. After removal of 0 bases from V and 5 bases from J, the junction contained 6 bases not matched to a gene. In germline, CDR1 is SGDLS, CDR2 YYNGEE. The full variable domain, its missing parts supplied by reference TRBV9 and TRBJ2-5, is DSGVTQTPKHLITATGQRVTLRCSPRSGDLSVYWYQQSLDQGLQFLIQYYNGEERAKGNILERFSAQQFPDLHSELNLSSLELGDSALYFCASSVGNSGVETQYFGPGTRLLVL.

This clone was seen a handful of times. As DNA, the CDR3 is TGCAGCGTGGGAGGGGAAAGTCCGGGCTCTGGAAACACCATATATTTT. Translated: CSVGGESPGSGNTIYF. This rearrangement joins TRBV29-1 to TRBJ1-3; D may be TRBD1 (5 bases). Germline assignment: CDR1 SQVTM and CDR2 ANQGSEA. The CDR3 is 16 amino acids. V lost 6 bases to trimming and J lost 0 bases, with 18 bases between them.

J is TRBJ1-2 and V is TRBV27; D perhaps matches TRBD1 (6 bases). Trimming shortened V by 8 bases and J by 8 bases, and 15 bases separated the two germline ends. This CDR3 region has 12 residues. Germline CDR1 reads MNHEY; CDR2 reads SMNVEV (reference sequence). CDR3 residues: CASGGRGRGYTF. The CDR3 region has the DNA TGTGCCAGCGGGGGCAGGGGAAGGGGCTACACCTTC.

The chain carries TRBV7-8 and TRBJ2-7; 7 nucleotides line up with TRBD2. J gave up 4 bases and V 7 bases, and 7 bases lay outside the gene matches. Germline V CDR1 and CDR2: SGHVS, FQNEAQ. The CDR3 runs 13 residues. The CDR3: CASNPGGGYEQYF. CDR3 nucleotide sequence: TGTGCCAGCAACCCGGGCGGGGGTTACGAGCAGTACTTC.

In its sample, this clone was seen a few times. This chain uses TRBV19 with TRBJ1-6; 8 positions match TRBD1. V gave up 7 bases and J gave up 9 bases; unmatched junction bases: 8. The CDR3 has 14 residues. Germline lookup yields CDR1 LNHDA and CDR2 SQIVND (reference sequence). CDR3 bases: TGTGCCAGTAAAGCTGGACAGGGATTTTCACCCCTCCACTTT. Its translation is CASKAGQGFSPLHF.

This clone was counted only a few times. This sequence joins TRBV30 and TRBJ2-7, with no clear D. With 1 base removed from V and 4 bases from J, the gap between germline ends came to 5 bases. The CDR3 is 11 residues long. Germline V lookup: CDR1 GTSNPN, CDR2 SVGIG (reference sequence). The CDR3 DNA follows: TGTGCCTGGAGTGCTACTTACGAGCAGTACTTC. Translation: CAWSATYEQYF. Full variable domain (missing parts from reference TRBV30 and TRBJ2-7): SQTIHQWPATLVQPVGSPLSLECTVEGTSNPNLYWYRQAAGRGLQLLFYSVGIGQISSEVPQNLSASRPQDRQFILSSKKLLLSDSGFYLCAWSATYEQYFGPGTRLTVT.